The present T cell receptor (beta chain) was sequenced within a study of read filtering for tumor transcriptome and immune sequencing. Study details: TCR-mapped reads were about 4 to 11 million with IR-seq versus about 85 to 1,300 with RNA-seq.

The library was built from roughly 400 ng RNA with molecular barcoded adaptors for alpha/delta and beta/gamma chains. Each CDR3 protein is one row after TCRdb ran MiXCR on the reads. The sample has 120,000 or so distinct CDR3 sequences; 10% to 15% are singletons. In its sample, this clonotype was seen many times. V was trimmed by 4 bases and J by 2 bases, leaving 11 bases between them. The CDR3 has 14 amino acids. Germline V lookup: CDR1 LNHDA, CDR2 SQIVND (reference sequence). The sequence was obtained from a donor aged 40 or over with multiple myeloma. What was sequenced was a population of CD138-negative cells sorted from bone marrow. The V and J genes are TRBV19 and TRBJ2-5; D is possibly TRBD1 (5 bases). The CDR3, as DNA: TGTGCCAGTAGTAACGGACACCTACAAGAGACCCAGTACTTC. This codes for CASSNGHLQETQYF.